Below, 11 T cell receptor beta chains from the same sample are listed, as sequenced in a study of long-term antiretroviral therapy in people with HIV. This was the immunoSEQ v3.0 assay at survey level. The repertoire was sequenced with immunoSEQ multiplex PCR; TCRdb's copy has only in-frame clones and lacks some. The sample includes 25,000 to 35,000 clones, around 84% of them seen just once. The sequencing used unsorted PBMCs, collected 0.8 years after starting antiretroviral therapy. All receptors derive from a woman in her twenties or thirties with HIV.

V and J are TRBV11-2 and TRBJ2-7; TRBD1 matches at 9 bases. V shed 3 bases and J 5 bases; nucleotides not matched to a gene: 11. This CDR3 comprises 16 residues. Germline CDR1 reads SGHAT; CDR2 reads FQNNGV. The CDR3 loop reads CASSFTGTGMIHEQYF. The CDR3 region has the DNA TGTGCCAGCAGCTTTACCGGGACAGGGATGATCCACGAGCAGTACTTC.

The chain joins TRBV6-6 to TRBJ2-5; TRBD2 aligns across 10 bases. Per germline, CDR1 MNHNY and CDR2 SVGAGI (reference sequence). The trim removed 6 bases at V and 2 bases at J, leaving 3 bases unmatched. CDR3 length: 14 residues. The CDR3 loop reads CASRALAGQETQYF. DNA of the CDR3: TGTGCCAGCAGAGCACTAGCGGGACAAGAGACCCAGTACTTC.

The chain carries TRBV7-2 and TRBJ2-1; D gene uncertain. CDR1 SGHTA and CDR2 FQGNSA come from the germline V gene. The CDR3 loop spans 14 amino acids. Trimming left V 3 bases short and J 5 bases short, with 11 bases between. CDR3 DNA: TGTGCCAGCAGCTTTTATGACTTAGACAATGAGCAGTTCTTC. Its protein product is CASSFYDLDNEQFF.

The rearrangement links TRBV15 to TRBJ1-1; D ambiguous. This CDR3 comprises 13 residues. Germline CDR1 and CDR2: LNHNV and YYDKDF (reference sequence). V lost 5 bases, J lost 1 base, and 8 bases lay in between. The CDR3 loop is CATSLARNTEAFF. CDR3 coding DNA: TGTGCCACCAGCCTGGCGAGGAACACTGAAGCTTTCTTT.

CDR3 protein: CASRTYRDGTEAFF. As DNA, the CDR3 is TGCGCCAGCAGAACATACAGGGATGGAACTGAAGCTTTCTTT. This rearrangement joins TRBV5-1 to TRBJ1-1; weak D call: TRBD1 (6 bases). The CDR3 length is 14 residues. Germline-derived CDR1 and CDR2 are SGHRS and YFSETQ. The ends were cut back, 5 bases at V and 5 bases at J, with 16 bases in the middle.

CDR3 coding DNA: TGCGCCAGCAGCTTGCCTCCCACGACAGGGAGGTCAGATACGCAGTATTTT. Its protein product is CASSLPPTTGRSDTQYF. The V and J genes are TRBV5-1 and TRBJ2-3; TRBD1 is a possible D gene (7 bases). CDR3 length: 17 amino acids. With 1 base removed from V and 4 bases from J, the gap between germline ends came to 19 bases. Germline CDR1 is SGHRS and CDR2 is YFSETQ.

The CDR3 spells CASSQTSGGAVRELFF. The CDR3 coding sequence is TGTGCCAGCAGCCAGACTAGCGGGGGGGCCGTCCGGGAGCTGTTTTTT. The J gene is TRBJ2-2, the V gene TRBV4-2; 14 bases are a match to TRBD2. The germline gives CDR1 LGHNA, CDR2 YNFKEQ. There are 16 residues in the CDR3. The J segment lost 9 bases and the V segment lost 3 bases, leaving 6 bases of the junction unmatched.

V gene TRBV7-2 combines with J gene TRBJ1-4; D ambiguous. V shed 2 bases and J shed 7 bases, with 11 bases lying between them. Germline values: CDR1 SGHTA, CDR2 FQGNSA. This CDR3 comprises 14 residues. This chain's CDR3 is CASSLRQEGEKLFF. CDR3 nucleotides: TGTGCCAGCAGCTTACGGCAGGAAGGTGAAAAACTGTTTTTT. Together with reference TRBV7-2 and TRBJ1-4, the CDR3 gives the full variable domain: GAGVSQSPSNKVTEKGKDVELRCDPISGHTALYWYRQSLGQGLEFLIYFQGNSAPDKSGLPSDRFSAERTGGSVSTLTIQRTQQEDSAVYLCASSLRQEGEKLFFGSGTQLSVL.

The CDR3 DNA reads TGTGCCAGCAGTATTCTTAAGGATTTCCATGGCTACACCTTC. Protein: CASSILKDFHGYTF. V is TRBV2 and J is TRBJ1-2; no clear D gene. With 5 bases removed from V and 6 bases from J, the gap between germline ends came to 16 bases. The germline gives CDR1 SNHLY, CDR2 FYNNEI. This CDR3 is 14 amino acids long.

This clone came up a few times. This chain links TRBV2 with TRBJ2-2; D not certain. This CDR3 region has 13 residues. Germline CDR1 is SNHLY and CDR2 is FYNNEI. Trimming took 0 bases from V and 5 from J, leaving 4 bases between them. The CDR3: CASSEARTGELFF. CDR3 nucleotide sequence: TGTGCCAGCAGTGAAGCCAGGACCGGGGAGCTGTTTTTT.

The genes are TRBV19 and TRBJ1-5; D is ambiguous. Trimming pared 3 bases from V and 0 bases from J, leaving 9 bases between. Germline CDR1 reads LNHDA; CDR2 reads SQIVND (reference sequence). This CDR3 has 15 residues. The CDR3, as DNA: TGTGCCAGTAGTATCGCGGACTATAGCAATCAGCCCCAGCATTTT. Translating gives CASSIADYSNQPQHF.